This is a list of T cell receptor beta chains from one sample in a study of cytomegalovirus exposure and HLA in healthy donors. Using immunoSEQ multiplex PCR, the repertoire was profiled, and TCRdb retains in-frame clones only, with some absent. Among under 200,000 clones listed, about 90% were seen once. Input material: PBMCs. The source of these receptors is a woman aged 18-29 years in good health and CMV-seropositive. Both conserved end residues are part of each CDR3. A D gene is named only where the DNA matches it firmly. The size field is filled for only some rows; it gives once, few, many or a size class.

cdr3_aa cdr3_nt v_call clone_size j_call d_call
CASSPQRNTEAFF TGTGCCAGCTCACCACAGCGGAACACTGAAGCTTTCTTT TRBV18 NA TRBJ1-1 NA
CASRPGDYPREQYF TGTGCCAGCAGACCGGGGGACTACCCCAGGGAGCAGTACTTC TRBV6-6 NA TRBJ2-7 TRBD2
CASSFSSGNEFF TGTGCCAGCAGTTTCTCGAGCGGGAACGAGTTCTTC TRBV28 NA TRBJ2-1 TRBD2
CASSLRQGRTSGDNEQFF TGTGCCAGCAGCTTGCGGCAGGGAAGGACTAGCGGGGACAATGAGCAGTTCTTC TRBV5-4 NA TRBJ2-1 TRBD2
CASSRTRKNTEAFF TGTGCCAGCAGCCGGACAAGGAAGAACACTGAAGCTTTCTTT TRBV5-8 NA TRBJ1-1 NA
CAISEPGGANTEAFF TGTGCCATCAGTGAGCCAGGGGGCGCGAACACTGAAGCTTTCTTT TRBV10-3 NA TRBJ1-1 TRBD1
CASSYFGSKSSGQFF TGTGCCAGCAGTTACTTCGGGAGTAAATCTTCCGGGCAGTTCTTC TRBV6-5 NA TRBJ2-1 NA
CASSQDRASSGRYNEQFF TGTGCCAGCAGCCAAGATCGGGCTTCTAGCGGCCGCTACAATGAGCAGTTCTTC TRBV4-2 once TRBJ2-1 TRBD2
CASSRRGTSGRQEQFF TGTGCCAGCAGCCGGCGGGGGACTAGCGGGAGGCAAGAGCAGTTCTTC TRBV7-2 NA TRBJ2-1 TRBD2
CASSSGHFTHGYTF TGTGCCAGCAGCTCCGGACACTTCACCCATGGCTACACCTTC TRBV11-1 NA TRBJ1-2 NA
CASRSGRAVPEGFF TGCGCCAGCCGGTCCGGGAGGGCCGTACCAGAGGGTTTCTTT TRBV10-2 once TRBJ1-1 NA
CASSYPGLAYYEQYF TGTGCCAGCAGTTACCCCGGGCTAGCATACTACGAGCAGTACTTC TRBV6-5 NA TRBJ2-7 NA
CASSATRDRLYGYTF TGTGCCAGCAGTGCCACCCGTGACAGGCTCTATGGCTACACCTTC TRBV6-1 NA TRBJ1-2 NA
CASSLGTGEGSTEAFF TGTGCCAGCAGCTTAGGGACAGGGGAAGGGTCCACTGAAGCTTTCTTT TRBV7-8 once TRBJ1-1 TRBD1
CASSQNPSQGATEAFF TGCGCCAGCAGCCAAAACCCGTCCCAGGGGGCCACTGAAGCTTTCTTT TRBV4-1 NA TRBJ1-1 TRBD1
CASSGDEGYEQYF TGTGCCAGCAGTGGAGACGAGGGCTACGAGCAGTACTTC TRBV27 NA TRBJ2-7 NA
CSGATGGSGELFF TGCAGCGGAGCAACAGGGGGCAGCGGGGAGCTGTTTTTT TRBV29-1 NA TRBJ2-2 TRBD1
CASSEARGDGYTF TGTGCCAGCAGTGAAGCCAGGGGGGATGGCTACACCTTC TRBV6-1 NA TRBJ1-2 TRBD1
CASSFPLPRTGGGEAFF TGTGCCAGCAGCTTTCCCCTTCCGAGGACAGGGGGAGGTGAAGCTTTCTTT TRBV7-6 NA TRBJ1-1 TRBD1
CASSGQGAGLPQHF TGTGCCAGCAGCGGACAGGGGGCGGGTTTGCCCCAGCATTTT TRBV27 NA TRBJ1-5 TRBD1
CASSLVRGGDGYTF TGTGCCAGCAGCTTAGTGAGGGGAGGGGATGGCTACACCTTC TRBV7-2 NA TRBJ1-2 NA
CASSQLRQAGNTIYF TGTGCCAGCAGCCAGCTCCGACAGGCCGGAAACACCATATATTTT TRBV4-2 NA TRBJ1-3 NA
CASSSGQGDGYTF TGTGCCAGCAGCTCGGGACAGGGCGATGGCTACACCTTC TRBV13 NA TRBJ1-2 TRBD1
CASSEALSFADTQYF TGTGCCAGCAGTGAAGCGCTAAGCTTCGCAGATACGCAGTATTTT TRBV6-1 once TRBJ2-3 NA
CASSETWRQYNYGYTF TGTGCCAGCAGTGAAACATGGCGACAGTATAACTATGGCTACACCTTC TRBV6-1 NA TRBJ1-2 NA
CAWSAGQSPSYEQYF TGTGCCTGGAGTGCAGGACAGAGCCCGTCCTACGAGCAGTACTTC TRBV30 NA TRBJ2-7 NA
CAISRGRGANVLTF TGTGCCATCAGTAGGGGGCGTGGGGCCAACGTCCTGACTTTC TRBV10-3 NA TRBJ2-6 TRBD1
CASSLGLAYEQYF TGTGCCAGCAGTTTAGGCCTAGCCTACGAGCAGTACTTC TRBV27 few TRBJ2-7 NA
CASSLGLDRGQYF TGCGCCAGCAGCTTGGGGTTAGACCGGGGGCAGTACTTC TRBV5-1 NA TRBJ2-7 NA
CSVGDSNEKLFF TGCAGCGTGGGTGACAGTAATGAAAAACTGTTTTTT TRBV29-1 few TRBJ1-4 NA
CASSDRTENGYTF TGTGCCAGCAGTGACAGGACAGAGAATGGCTACACCTTC TRBV25-1 NA TRBJ1-2 NA
CASSLAAVIQETQYF TGTGCCAGCAGCTTAGCGGCCGTGATACAAGAGACCCAGTACTTC TRBV7-2 NA TRBJ2-5 NA